This T cell receptor beta chain comes out of a study of T cell changes during pregnancy in multiple sclerosis. Repertoires were generated with immunoSEQ multiplex PCR, while TCRdb's copy carries only in-frame clones and drops some. In the table there are 70,000 to 100,000 clones, approximately 92% of which are singletons. The CDR3 is made up of 14 amino acids. V dropped 7 bases and J dropped 2; count of bases not matched to a gene: 5. Germline values: CDR1 SNHLY, CDR2 FYNNEI. This clonotype was obtained from a female donor with multiple sclerosis, enrolled in a pregnancy study. The chain joins TRBV2 to TRBJ1-1, with 9 bases identical to TRBD1. The sample here was peripheral blood, taken in the first trimester of pregnancy. CDR3 coding DNA: TGTGCCAGCATTCCGGGACAGGGTAACACTGAAGCTTTCTTT. It translates to CASIPGQGNTEAFF. The whole variable domain, remainder taken from reference TRBV2 and TRBJ1-1, is EPEVTQTPSHQVTQMGQEVILRCVPISNHLYFYWYRQILGQKVEFLVSFYNNEISEKSEIFDDQFSVERPDGSNFTLKIRSTKLEDSAMYFCASIPGQGNTEAFFGQGTRLTVV.